Reported below is one T cell receptor beta chain. Its cognate antigen is unknown. The record originates from a study of blood T cells in healthy people across ages. Trimming shortened V by 5 bases and J by 0 bases, and 8 bases separated the two germline ends. This CDR3 contains 14 residues. Germline loops: CDR1 KGHSH, CDR2 LQKENI. Together with a sample-barcoded 5' primer, a J-beta primer mix was included in a second PCR lasting about 7 to 11 cycles. TCRdb re-analysed the 5' RACE reads in MiXCR, keeping a single row per CDR3 protein. Here the sample spans around 780,000 distinct CDR3 sequences, around 25% being singletons. General study findings and limits: Considered underestimates were the diversity estimates obtained from one million T cells.

A further study also used this sample, focusing on T cells of mothers and their children.

The sample taken for sequencing was blood. The TCR comes from a boy between 10 and 17 years old in good health. V gene TRBV18 combines with J gene TRBJ1-5; D is undetermined. The CDR3 DNA is TGTGCCAGCTCAACATCAGATAGCAATCAGCCCCAGCATTTT. As protein: CASSTSDSNQPQHF.